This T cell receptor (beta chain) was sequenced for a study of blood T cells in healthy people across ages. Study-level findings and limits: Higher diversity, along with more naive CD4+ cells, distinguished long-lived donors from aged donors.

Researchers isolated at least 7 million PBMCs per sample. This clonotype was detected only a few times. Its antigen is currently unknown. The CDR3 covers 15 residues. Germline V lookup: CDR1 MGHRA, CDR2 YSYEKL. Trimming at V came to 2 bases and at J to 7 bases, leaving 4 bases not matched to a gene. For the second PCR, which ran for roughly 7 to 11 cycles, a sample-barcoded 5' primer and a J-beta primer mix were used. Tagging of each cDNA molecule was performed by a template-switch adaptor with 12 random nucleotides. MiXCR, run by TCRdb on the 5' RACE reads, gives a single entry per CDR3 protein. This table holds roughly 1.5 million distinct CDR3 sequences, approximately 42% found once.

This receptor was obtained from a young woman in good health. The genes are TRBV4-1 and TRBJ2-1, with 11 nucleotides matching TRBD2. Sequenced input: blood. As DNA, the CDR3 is TGCGCCAGCAGCCAAATAGCGGGGGGGCCTAATGAGCAGTTCTTC. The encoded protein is CASSQIAGGPNEQFF.